This T cell receptor (beta chain) was retrieved from a study of beta chain features in type 1 diabetes. Study-level points and caveats: Insertions were fewer and deletions more numerous at VDJ junctions in type 1 diabetes patients.

Regarding this clone: Its antigen is still unknown.

Germline lookup yields CDR1 SGHDT and CDR2 YYEEEE. V was clipped by 4 bases and J by 1 base, with 7 bases between them. This CDR3 has 13 residues. Markers CD45RO/CCR7/CD25/CD127/CD95/CD27 served to sort CD4+ naive, central memory, regulatory and stem cell-like memory cells. Since all of the isolated RNA was reverse transcribed, expressed TCRB transcripts were what got sequenced. Profiled with immunoSEQ multiplex PCR; TCRdb holds only in-frame clones, not every one. The sample includes 450,000 to 550,000 clones, around 28% seen only once; the top ten take roughly 0.066%. Input material: naive CD4+ T cells from blood. This chain connects TRBV5-6 to TRBJ2-3; D is uncertain. The source is a man aged 18 to 30 in good health. The CDR3 coding sequence is TGTGCCAGCAGCGTGGTGGGCACAGATACGCAGTATTTT. This codes for CASSVVGTDTQYF.